The following is a TCR beta chain sequence with its context. Profiling relied on immunoSEQ multiplex PCR, and the TCRdb table lists in-frame clones only, not all of them. This sample carries hundreds of thousands of clones, about 90% of them seen once, and the ten largest clones take less than 0.9%. The CDR3 consists of 15 residues. The V gene end was trimmed by 3 bases and the J gene end by 0 bases; junction bases not matched to a gene: 4. Germline V gene sequence: CDR1 KGHSH, CDR2 LQKENI. The entry originates in a study of blood T cell repertoires in COVID-19. Study background: T cells, B-cell-depleted T cells, or PBMCs provided the cDNA or gDNA that served as material.

During the 2 weeks before they entered the study, exposed participants had met someone with a PCR-confirmed or clinician-diagnosed COVID-19 case. The receptor comes from a man aged 45-65 years who had been exposed to COVID-19. J is TRBJ1-1 and V is TRBV18, with TRBD1 matching 7 bases. The sample taken for sequencing was PBMCs or T cells enriched from blood (not recorded which). The CDR3 sequence is CASSPGQNMNTEAFF. The DNA for the CDR3 is TGTGCCAGCTCACCGGGACAGAACATGAACACTGAAGCTTTCTTT.